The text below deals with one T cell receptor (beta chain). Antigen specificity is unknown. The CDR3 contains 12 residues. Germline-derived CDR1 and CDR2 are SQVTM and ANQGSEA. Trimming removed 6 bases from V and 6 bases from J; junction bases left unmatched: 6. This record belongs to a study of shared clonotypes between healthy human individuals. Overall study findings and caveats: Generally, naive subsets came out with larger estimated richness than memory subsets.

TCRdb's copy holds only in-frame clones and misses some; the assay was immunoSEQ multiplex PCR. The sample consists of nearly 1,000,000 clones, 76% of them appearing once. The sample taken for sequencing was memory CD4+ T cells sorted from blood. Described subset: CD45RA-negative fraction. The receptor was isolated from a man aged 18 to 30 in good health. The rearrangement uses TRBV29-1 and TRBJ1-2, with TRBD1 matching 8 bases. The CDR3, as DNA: TGCAGCGTCTCAGGACAGGGTAATGGCTACACCTTC. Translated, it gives CSVSGQGNGYTF.